These T cell receptor beta chains were read from a single sample in a study of shared clonotypes between healthy human individuals. The method was immunoSEQ multiplex PCR; TCRdb's version includes in-frame clones alone and lacks a portion of them. The sample holds more than 900,000 clones; about four fifths are singletons and the top ten take 0.6% to 0.75%. Specimen: memory CD4+ T cells from PBMCs. These receptors originate from a man between 18 and 29 years old in good health. Some clones in this sample may be carry-over from other donors' samples. The CDR3 runs from the conserved cysteine through the conserved F or W. The D gene is left open where the match is weak. Some rows have no size entry. The others give once, few or many, or a class for an expanded clone.

J gene: TRBJ2-3
V gene: TRBV11-2
D gene: TRBD2
clone size: NA
CDR3 protein: CASSDRTSGFGDTQYF
CDR3 DNA: TGTGCCAGCAGCGATCGGACTAGCGGTTTCGGGGATACGCAGTATTTT

J gene: TRBJ1-3
V gene: TRBV18
D gene: NA
clone size: NA
CDR3 protein: CASSYNPGGSGNTIYF
CDR3 DNA: TGTGCCAGCTCATACAACCCGGGAGGCTCTGGAAACACCATATATTTT

J gene: TRBJ1-4
V gene: TRBV5-1
D gene: TRBD1
clone size: NA
CDR3 protein: CASRKTSGTGNEKLFF
CDR3 DNA: TGCGCCAGCAGAAAAACGTCCGGGACAGGGAATGAAAAACTGTTTTTT

J gene: TRBJ2-5
V gene: TRBV5-1
D gene: NA
clone size: NA
CDR3 protein: CASKDSNQETQYF
CDR3 DNA: TGCGCCAGCAAGGACAGCAACCAAGAGACCCAGTACTTC

J gene: TRBJ2-5
V gene: TRBV7-3
D gene: TRBD2
clone size: NA
CDR3 protein: CASSQGLAGGIQETQYF
CDR3 DNA: TGTGCCAGCAGCCAGGGACTAGCGGGAGGGATACAAGAGACCCAGTACTTC

J gene: TRBJ1-2
V gene: TRBV5-4
D gene: NA
clone size: NA
CDR3 protein: CASSFLVNNYGYTF
CDR3 DNA: TGTGCCAGCAGCTTTTTAGTCAATAACTATGGCTACACCTTC

J gene: TRBJ2-3
V gene: TRBV7-6
D gene: NA
clone size: NA
CDR3 protein: CASSSRGGPTDTQYF
CDR3 DNA: TGTGCCAGCAGCTCCAGGGGAGGGCCCACAGATACGCAGTATTTT

J gene: TRBJ2-5
V gene: TRBV29-1
D gene: NA
clone size: NA
CDR3 protein: CSVAEGQETQYF
CDR3 DNA: TGCAGCGTGGCTGAAGGGCAGGAGACCCAGTACTTC

J gene: TRBJ2-6
V gene: TRBV6-6
D gene: TRBD1
clone size: once
CDR3 protein: CASRDRDLVGANVLTF
CDR3 DNA: TGTGCATCCAGGGACAGGGACCTGGTTGGGGCCAACGTCCTGACTTTC

J gene: TRBJ1-3
V gene: TRBV7-9
D gene: TRBD1
clone size: once
CDR3 protein: CASSIGTGSGNTIYF
CDR3 DNA: TGTGCCAGCAGCATAGGGACAGGCTCTGGAAACACCATATATTTT

J gene: TRBJ1-5
V gene: TRBV19
D gene: NA
clone size: few
CDR3 protein: CASSTRAVSNQPQHF
CDR3 DNA: TGTGCCAGTAGTACCCGGGCAGTCAGCAATCAGCCCCAGCATTTT

J gene: TRBJ2-5
V gene: TRBV27
D gene: NA
clone size: once
CDR3 protein: CASSRGGQETQYF
CDR3 DNA: TGTGCCAGCAGTAGGGGGGGCCAAGAGACCCAGTACTTC

J gene: TRBJ2-7
V gene: TRBV11-2
D gene: NA
clone size: NA
CDR3 protein: CASSSLGGRYEQYF
CDR3 DNA: TGTGCCAGCAGTTCTCTCGGGGGCCGGTACGAGCAGTACTTC

J gene: TRBJ1-4
V gene: TRBV1
D gene: NA
clone size: NA
CDR3 protein: CTSSQPTPWGNEATATNEKLFF
CDR3 DNA: TGCACCAGCAGCCAACCCACCCCATGGGGCAATGAGGCGACAGCAACTAATGAAAAACTGTTTTTT

J gene: TRBJ2-3
V gene: TRBV9
D gene: TRBD2
clone size: once
CDR3 protein: CASSPRLAGGPGDTQYF
CDR3 DNA: TGTGCCAGCAGCCCCCGACTAGCGGGAGGGCCAGGAGATACGCAGTATTTT

J gene: TRBJ2-7
V gene: TRBV5-1
D gene: NA
clone size: NA
CDR3 protein: CASSLTSAKDYEQYF
CDR3 DNA: TGCGCCAGCAGCTTGACGTCAGCAAAAGACTACGAGCAGTACTTC

J gene: TRBJ1-1
V gene: TRBV7-6
D gene: TRBD1
clone size: NA
CDR3 protein: CASSPRTGLNTEAFF
CDR3 DNA: TGTGCCAGCAGCCCCAGGACAGGGTTGAACACTGAAGCTTTCTTT

J gene: TRBJ1-3
V gene: TRBV28
D gene: TRBD1
clone size: NA
CDR3 protein: CASSLSRQGANTIYF
CDR3 DNA: TGTGCCAGCAGTTTAAGTCGGCAGGGGGCTAACACCATATATTTT

J gene: TRBJ2-3
V gene: TRBV18
D gene: NA
clone size: once
CDR3 protein: CASSPGRDTQYF
CDR3 DNA: TGTGCCAGCTCACCGGGGAGAGATACGCAGTATTTT

J gene: TRBJ1-4
V gene: TRBV5-1
D gene: NA
clone size: NA
CDR3 protein: CASSLTGGVNEKLFF
CDR3 DNA: TGCGCCAGCAGCTTGACGGGGGGAGTCAATGAAAAACTGTTTTTT

J gene: TRBJ1-1
V gene: TRBV19
D gene: NA
clone size: NA
CDR3 protein: CASRTRGRENTEAFF
CDR3 DNA: TGTGCCAGTAGAACCCGGGGGAGGGAAAACACTGAAGCTTTCTTT

J gene: TRBJ2-1
V gene: TRBV28
D gene: NA
clone size: few
CDR3 protein: CASRSPPGRQFF
CDR3 DNA: TGTGCCAGCAGGTCTCCTCCGGGCCGGCAGTTCTTC

J gene: TRBJ2-3
V gene: TRBV11-2
D gene: NA
clone size: NA
CDR3 protein: CASSTRTDTQYF
CDR3 DNA: TGTGCCAGCAGCACCCGGACAGATACGCAGTATTTT

J gene: TRBJ1-2
V gene: TRBV6-1
D gene: TRBD1
clone size: NA
CDR3 protein: CASSEALLSDRVYYGYTF
CDR3 DNA: TGTGCCAGCAGTGAAGCGCTTCTGTCGGACAGGGTCTACTATGGCTACACCTTC

J gene: TRBJ2-3
V gene: TRBV7-9
D gene: TRBD1
clone size: NA
CDR3 protein: CASSLEGQGGADTQYF
CDR3 DNA: TGTGCCAGCAGCTTAGAGGGACAGGGGGGCGCAGATACGCAGTATTTT

J gene: TRBJ2-1
V gene: TRBV7-2
D gene: NA
clone size: NA
CDR3 protein: CASSPRGKEQFF
CDR3 DNA: TGTGCCAGCAGCCCAAGGGGCAAAGAGCAGTTCTTC

J gene: TRBJ1-2
V gene: TRBV6-5
D gene: NA
clone size: NA
CDR3 protein: CASSYANRPNYGYTF
CDR3 DNA: TGTGCCAGCAGTTACGCGAACAGACCCAACTATGGCTACACCTTC

J gene: TRBJ1-1
V gene: TRBV5-1
D gene: NA
clone size: NA
CDR3 protein: CASGGGWNTEAFF
CDR3 DNA: TGCGCCAGCGGAGGGGGGTGGAACACTGAAGCTTTCTTT

J gene: TRBJ1-4
V gene: TRBV28
D gene: NA
clone size: NA
CDR3 protein: CASSSKGHRDDELFF
CDR3 DNA: TGTGCCAGCAGCAGCAAGGGGCACCGGGATGATGAACTGTTTTTT

J gene: TRBJ2-7
V gene: TRBV7-9
D gene: NA
clone size: NA
CDR3 protein: CASSLGSGYSEQYF
CDR3 DNA: TGTGCCAGCAGCTTAGGATCAGGATACAGCGAGCAGTACTTC

J gene: TRBJ2-5
V gene: TRBV28
D gene: TRBD1
clone size: NA
CDR3 protein: CASSNIDRAQETQYF
CDR3 DNA: TGTGCCAGCAGTAACATTGACAGGGCCCAAGAGACCCAGTACTTC

J gene: TRBJ1-3
V gene: TRBV14
D gene: NA
clone size: NA
CDR3 protein: CASSPRDWRSGNTIYF
CDR3 DNA: TGTGCCAGCAGCCCCAGGGACTGGCGCTCTGGAAACACCATATATTTT

J gene: TRBJ2-4
V gene: TRBV29-1
D gene: TRBD2
clone size: NA
CDR3 protein: CSVVSREDIQYF
CDR3 DNA: TGCAGCGTCGTGTCCCGGGAGGACATTCAGTACTTC

J gene: TRBJ1-5
V gene: TRBV28
D gene: TRBD1
clone size: NA
CDR3 protein: CASSQSGTGYNQPQHF
CDR3 DNA: TGTGCCAGCTCCCAATCCGGGACAGGCTACAATCAGCCCCAGCATTTT

J gene: TRBJ2-3
V gene: TRBV11-2
D gene: NA
clone size: NA
CDR3 protein: CASSLGRADTQYF
CDR3 DNA: TGTGCCAGCAGCTTAGGTAGGGCAGATACGCAGTATTTT

J gene: TRBJ1-2
V gene: TRBV2
D gene: NA
clone size: NA
CDR3 protein: CASHGRGLGYGYTF
CDR3 DNA: TGTGCCAGCCATGGTAGGGGACTTGGGTATGGCTACACCTTC

J gene: TRBJ2-2
V gene: TRBV7-3
D gene: NA
clone size: NA
CDR3 protein: CASSRLGNTGELFF
CDR3 DNA: TGTGCCAGCAGCCGATTGGGGAACACCGGGGAGCTGTTTTTT

J gene: TRBJ2-1
V gene: TRBV27
D gene: NA
clone size: NA
CDR3 protein: CASSLLAQSGSEQFF
CDR3 DNA: TGTGCCAGCAGTTTACTAGCGCAGAGCGGAAGTGAGCAGTTCTTC

J gene: TRBJ1-4
V gene: TRBV15
D gene: NA
clone size: once
CDR3 protein: CATSIPRGRNEKLFF
CDR3 DNA: TGTGCCACCAGCATCCCCCGGGGGCGTAATGAAAAACTGTTTTTT